This T cell receptor (beta chain) was identified during a study of CD8 T cells in Susac syndrome. Study results and limitations: The study conceded that its TCR sequencing and HLA analysis involved relatively few individuals. CD4+ T cell repertoires in Susac syndrome exhibited no evidence of clonal expansion.

Germline-derived CDR1 and CDR2 are SGHAT and FQNNGV. The CDR3 covers 12 residues. V lost 5 bases and J 8 bases, leaving 11 bases between the germline ends. Random hexamers primed reverse transcription of roughly 0.45 to 1 ug RNA. One entry per CDR3 protein, called by TCRdb with MiXCR from the immunoSEQ multiplex PCR reads. The data contain about 140,000 distinct CDR3 sequences, 90% to 97% of them singletons. Turning to this clonotype: Its target is unknown.

Patients with Susac syndrome fulfilled recently defined diagnostic criteria for definite or probable disease. TEMRA cells were FACS-enriched, and CD8+ and CD4+ T cells were isolated negatively. The sequenced material came from CD4+ T cells from PBMCs. This chain joins TRBV11-2 and TRBJ2-3; maybe TRBD2 (5 bases). The sequence was obtained from a human donor with Susac syndrome. The CDR3 loop reads CASSLGGFTQYF. DNA of the CDR3: TGTGCCAGCAGCCTAGGAGGTTTTACGCAGTATTTT.